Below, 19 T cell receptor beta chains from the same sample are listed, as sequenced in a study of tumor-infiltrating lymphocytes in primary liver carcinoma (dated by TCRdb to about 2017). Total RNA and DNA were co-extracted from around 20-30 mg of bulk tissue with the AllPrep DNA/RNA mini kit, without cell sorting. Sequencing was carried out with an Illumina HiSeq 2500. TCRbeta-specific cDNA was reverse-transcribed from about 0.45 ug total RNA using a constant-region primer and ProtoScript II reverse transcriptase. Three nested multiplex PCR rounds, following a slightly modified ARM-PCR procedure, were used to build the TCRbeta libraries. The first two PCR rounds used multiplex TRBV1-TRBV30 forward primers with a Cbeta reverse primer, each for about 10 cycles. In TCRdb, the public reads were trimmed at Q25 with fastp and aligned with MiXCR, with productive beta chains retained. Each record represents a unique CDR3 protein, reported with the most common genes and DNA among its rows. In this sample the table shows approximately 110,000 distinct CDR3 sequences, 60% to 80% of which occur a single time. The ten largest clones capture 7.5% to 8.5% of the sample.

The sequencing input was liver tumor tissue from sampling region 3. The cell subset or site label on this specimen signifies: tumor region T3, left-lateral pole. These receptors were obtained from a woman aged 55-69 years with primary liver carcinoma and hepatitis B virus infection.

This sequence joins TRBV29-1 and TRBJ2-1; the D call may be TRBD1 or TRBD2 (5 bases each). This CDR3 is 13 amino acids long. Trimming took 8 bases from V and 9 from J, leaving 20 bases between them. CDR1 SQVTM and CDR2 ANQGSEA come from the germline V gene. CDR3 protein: CSLEEGYVGEQFF. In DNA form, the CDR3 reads TGCAGCCTCGAAGAGGGGTACGTGGGTGAGCAGTTCTTC.

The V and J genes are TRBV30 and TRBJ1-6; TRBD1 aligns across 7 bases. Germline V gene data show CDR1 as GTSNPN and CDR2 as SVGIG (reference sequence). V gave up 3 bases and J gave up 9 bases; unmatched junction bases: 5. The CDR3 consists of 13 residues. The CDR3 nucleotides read TGTGCCTGGAGGTCCACAGGGGCTTCACCCCTCCACTTT. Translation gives CAWRSTGASPLHF.

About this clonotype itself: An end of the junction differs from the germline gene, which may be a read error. The CDR3 DNA follows: TGCGCCAGCAGTGAGGCGGGGGCTCGCGAAGAAAAACTGTTTTTT. Translating it yields CASSEAGAREEKLFF. The chain joins TRBV28 to TRBJ1-4; D is perhaps TRBD1 (6 bases). Germline assignment: CDR1 MDHEN and CDR2 SYDVKM. The CDR3 spans 15 residues.

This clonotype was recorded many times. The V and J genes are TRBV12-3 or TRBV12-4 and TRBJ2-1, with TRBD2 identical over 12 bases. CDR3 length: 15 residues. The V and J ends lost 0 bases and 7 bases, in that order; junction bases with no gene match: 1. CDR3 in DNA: TGTGCCAGCAGTTTAGCGGGGACTAGCGGGAATGAGCAGTTCTTC. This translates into CASSLAGTSGNEQFF.

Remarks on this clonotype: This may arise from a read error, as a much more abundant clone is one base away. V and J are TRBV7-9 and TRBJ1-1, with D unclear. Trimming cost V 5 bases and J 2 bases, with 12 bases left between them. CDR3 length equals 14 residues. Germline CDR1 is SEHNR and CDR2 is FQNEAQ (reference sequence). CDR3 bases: TGTGCCAGCAGCCCGGCCATGGTAAACACTGAAGCTTTCTTT. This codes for CASSPAMVNTEAFF. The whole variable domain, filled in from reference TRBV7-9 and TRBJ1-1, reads DTGVSQNPRHKITKRGQNVTFRCDPISEHNRLYWYRQTLGQGPEFLTYFQNEAQLEKSRLLSDRFSAERPKGSFSTLEIQRTEQGDSAMYLCASSPAMVNTEAFFGQGTRLTVV.

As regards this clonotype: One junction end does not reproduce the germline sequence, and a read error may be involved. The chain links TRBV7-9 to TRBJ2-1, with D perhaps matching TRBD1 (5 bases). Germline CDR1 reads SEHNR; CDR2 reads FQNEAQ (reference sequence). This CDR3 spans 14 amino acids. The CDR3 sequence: CASSFQGTDNERFF. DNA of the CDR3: TGTGCCAGCAGCTTCCAAGGAACGGACAATGAGCGGTTCTTC.

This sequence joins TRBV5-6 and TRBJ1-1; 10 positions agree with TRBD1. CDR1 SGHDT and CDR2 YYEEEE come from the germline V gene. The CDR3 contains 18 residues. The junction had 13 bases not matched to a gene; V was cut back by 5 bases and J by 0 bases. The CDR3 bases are TGTGCCAGCAGGTACCGTAGGACAGGGGGGAGTATGAACACTGAAGCTTTCTTT. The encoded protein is CASRYRRTGGSMNTEAFF.

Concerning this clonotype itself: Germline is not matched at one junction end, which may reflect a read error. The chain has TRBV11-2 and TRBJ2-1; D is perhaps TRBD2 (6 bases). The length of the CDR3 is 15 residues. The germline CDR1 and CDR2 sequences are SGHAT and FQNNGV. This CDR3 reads CTSSLEGGCIGEQFF. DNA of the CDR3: TGTACCAGCAGCTTAGAGGGAGGATGTATTGGTGAGCAGTTCTTC.

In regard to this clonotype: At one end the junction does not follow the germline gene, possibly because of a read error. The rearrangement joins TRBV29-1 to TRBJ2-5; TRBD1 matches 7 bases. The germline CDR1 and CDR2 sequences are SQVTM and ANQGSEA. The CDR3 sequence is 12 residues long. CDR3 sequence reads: CSVDVGTEAQYF. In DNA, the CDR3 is TGTAGCGTTGATGTGGGGACAGAGGCCCAGTACTTC.

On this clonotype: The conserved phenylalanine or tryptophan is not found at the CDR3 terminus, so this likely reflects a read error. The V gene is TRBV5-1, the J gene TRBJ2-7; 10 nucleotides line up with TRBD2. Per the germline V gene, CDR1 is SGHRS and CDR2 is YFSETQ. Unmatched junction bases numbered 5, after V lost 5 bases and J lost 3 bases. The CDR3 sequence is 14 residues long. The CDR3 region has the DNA TGCGCCAGCAGACCCCTAGCGGGGGACTACGAGCAGTACATC. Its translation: CASRPLAGDYEQYI.

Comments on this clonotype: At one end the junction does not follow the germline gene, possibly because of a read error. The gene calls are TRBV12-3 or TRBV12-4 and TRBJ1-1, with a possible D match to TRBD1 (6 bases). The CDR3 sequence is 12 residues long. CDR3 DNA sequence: TGTGCCAGCAATTTCAGGGACACTGAAACTTTCTTT. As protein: CASNFRDTETFF.

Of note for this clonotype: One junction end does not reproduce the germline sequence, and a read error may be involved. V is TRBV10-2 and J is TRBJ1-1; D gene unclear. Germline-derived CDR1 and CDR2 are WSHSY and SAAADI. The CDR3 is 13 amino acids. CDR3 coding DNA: TGCGCCAGCACCCCCAGTGGGAACAGTGAAGCTTCCTTT. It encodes CASTPSGNSEASF.

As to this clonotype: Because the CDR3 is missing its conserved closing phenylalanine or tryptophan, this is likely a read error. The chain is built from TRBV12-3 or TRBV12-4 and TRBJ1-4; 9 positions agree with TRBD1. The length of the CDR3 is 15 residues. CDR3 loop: CASSSSGTGNEKLFL. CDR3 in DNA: TGTGCCAGTAGTTCCTCCGGGACAGGGAATGAAAAACTGTTTCTT.

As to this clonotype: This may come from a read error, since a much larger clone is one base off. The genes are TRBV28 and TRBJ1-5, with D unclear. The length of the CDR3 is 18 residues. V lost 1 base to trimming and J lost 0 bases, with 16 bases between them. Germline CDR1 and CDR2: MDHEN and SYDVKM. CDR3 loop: CASSLFSVVKGSNQPQHF. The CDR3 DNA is TGTGCCAGCAGTTTATTTTCGGTGGTTAAGGGTAGCAATCAGCCCCAGCATTTT.

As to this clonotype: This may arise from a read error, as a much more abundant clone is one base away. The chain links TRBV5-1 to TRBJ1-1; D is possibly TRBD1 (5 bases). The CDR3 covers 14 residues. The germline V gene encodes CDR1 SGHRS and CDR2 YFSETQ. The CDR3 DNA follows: TGCGCCAACAGCTTGGGGACGTCCAACACTGAAGCTTTCTTT. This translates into CANSLGTSNTEAFF.

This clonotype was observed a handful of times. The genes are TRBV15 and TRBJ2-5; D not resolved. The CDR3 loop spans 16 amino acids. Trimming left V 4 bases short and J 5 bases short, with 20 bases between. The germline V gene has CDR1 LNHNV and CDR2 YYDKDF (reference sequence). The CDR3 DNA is TGTGCCACCAGCACCAGTCCGTCCCGAGGCCAGGAGACCCAGTACTTC. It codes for CATSTSPSRGQETQYF.

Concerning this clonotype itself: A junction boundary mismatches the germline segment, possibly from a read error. The CDR3 bases are TGTGCATGGAGACCGGTACGGCTAAACAATGAGCAGTTCTTC. Residues: CAWRPVRLNNEQFF. V gene TRBV30 combines with J gene TRBJ2-1; D not resolved. The CDR3 totals 14 residues. The germline CDR1 and CDR2 sequences are GTSNPN and SVGIG (reference sequence).

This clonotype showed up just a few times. The CDR3 DNA is TGTGCCAGCAGTGAGTTTAACTCTGGGGCCAACGTCCTGACTTTC. Translated: CASSEFNSGANVLTF. The chain carries TRBV2 and TRBJ2-6; no clear D gene. Germline V gene lookup returns CDR1 SNHLY and CDR2 FYNNEI. This CDR3 comprises 15 residues. V gave up 3 bases and J gave up 0 bases, with 6 bases separating them.

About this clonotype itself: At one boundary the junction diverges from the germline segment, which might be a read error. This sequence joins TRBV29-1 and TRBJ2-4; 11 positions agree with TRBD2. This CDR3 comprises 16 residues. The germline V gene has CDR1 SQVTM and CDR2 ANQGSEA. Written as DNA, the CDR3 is TGCAGCGTTGAATTACTAGCGGGGGTAGCCAAAAACATTCGGTACTTC. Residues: CSVELLAGVAKNIRYF.